Only one count was recorded for the clone carrying this TCR beta chain. An end of the junction differs from the germline gene, which may be a read error. Alongside blood RNA obtained from unsorted whole blood, germline DNA was also extracted. The data stem from a study of tumor-infiltrating lymphocytes in primary liver carcinoma. CDR3 length equals 14 residues. Germline values: CDR1 SGHNT, CDR2 YENEEA. Starting material of 450 to 550 ng total RNA yielded TCR beta cDNA via a constant-region primer. Construction of TCR beta libraries relied on three successive nested multiplex PCR rounds employing slightly modified ARM-PCR. Use of TRBV1-TRBV30 forward primers with a C-beta reverse primer characterized the first two PCR rounds, which lasted ten to eleven cycles each. MiXCR, applied by TCRdb to the multiplex PCR reads, yields one record per CDR3 protein. In the table there are just over 300,000 distinct CDR3 sequences, 58% of which are singletons.

The receptor was derived from a young woman with primary liver carcinoma and hepatitis B virus infection. The chain couples TRBV11-3 to TRBJ2-3; D is possibly TRBD2 (5 bases). Specimen: peripheral blood. CDR3 DNA sequence: TGCGCCAGCGGCTTAGATTGGCAGTCCCCTACGCACTATTTT. Amino acids: CASGLDWQSPTHYF.